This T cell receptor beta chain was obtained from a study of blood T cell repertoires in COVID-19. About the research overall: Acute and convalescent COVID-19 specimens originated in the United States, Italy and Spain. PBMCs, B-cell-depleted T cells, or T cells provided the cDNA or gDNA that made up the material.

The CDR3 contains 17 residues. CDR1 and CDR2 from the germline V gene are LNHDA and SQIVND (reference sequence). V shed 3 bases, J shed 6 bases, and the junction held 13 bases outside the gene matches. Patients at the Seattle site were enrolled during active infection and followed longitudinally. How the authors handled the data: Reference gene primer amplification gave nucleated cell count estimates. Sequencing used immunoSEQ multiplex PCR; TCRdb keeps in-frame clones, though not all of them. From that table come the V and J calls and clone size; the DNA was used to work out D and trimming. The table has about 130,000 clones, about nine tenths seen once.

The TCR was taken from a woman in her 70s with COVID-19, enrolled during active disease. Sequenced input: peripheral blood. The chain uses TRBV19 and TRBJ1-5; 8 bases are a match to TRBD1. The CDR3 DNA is TGTGCCAGTAGTATCGCCGACCTCCCAGGGGGCGGTCAGCCCCAGCATTTT. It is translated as CASSIADLPGGGQPQHF.